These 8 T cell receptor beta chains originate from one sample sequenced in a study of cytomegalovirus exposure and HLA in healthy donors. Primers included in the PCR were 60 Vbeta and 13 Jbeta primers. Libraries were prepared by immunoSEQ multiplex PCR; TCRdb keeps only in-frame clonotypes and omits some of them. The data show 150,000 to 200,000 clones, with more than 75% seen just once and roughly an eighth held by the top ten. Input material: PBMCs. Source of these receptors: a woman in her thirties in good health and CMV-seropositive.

CDR3 coding DNA: TGTGCCTGGCGACTAGCGGGCCCCGCTAGGTCCTACGAGCAGTACTTC. Protein product: CAWRLAGPARSYEQYF. J is TRBJ2-5 and V is TRBV30; 10 bases agree with TRBD2. The DNA end lines up better with TRBJ2-7; the J call may be wrong. This CDR3 has 16 amino acids. Germline V gives CDR1 GTSNPN, CDR2 SVGIG (reference sequence).

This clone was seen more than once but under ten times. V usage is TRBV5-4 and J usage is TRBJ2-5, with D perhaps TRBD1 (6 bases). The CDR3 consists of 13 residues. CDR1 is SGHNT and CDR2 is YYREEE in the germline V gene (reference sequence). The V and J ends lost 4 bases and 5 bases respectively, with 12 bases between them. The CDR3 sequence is CASSPGTSETQYF. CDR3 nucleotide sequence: TGTGCCAGCAGCCCAGGGACATCGGAGACCCAGTACTTC. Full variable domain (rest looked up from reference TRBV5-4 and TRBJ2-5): ETGVTQSPTHLIKTRGQQVTLRCSSQSGHNTVSWYQQALGQGPQFIFQYYREEENGRGNFPPRFSGLQFPNYSSELNVNALELDDSALYLCASSPGTSETQYFGPGTRLLVL.

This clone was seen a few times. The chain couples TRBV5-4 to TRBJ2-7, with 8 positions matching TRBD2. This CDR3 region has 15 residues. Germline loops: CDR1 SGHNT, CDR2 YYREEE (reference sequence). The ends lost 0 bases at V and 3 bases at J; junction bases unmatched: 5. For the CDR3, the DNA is TGTGCCAGCAGCTTGGCCGGGACTAGAGACTACGAGCAGTACTTC. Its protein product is CASSLAGTRDYEQYF.

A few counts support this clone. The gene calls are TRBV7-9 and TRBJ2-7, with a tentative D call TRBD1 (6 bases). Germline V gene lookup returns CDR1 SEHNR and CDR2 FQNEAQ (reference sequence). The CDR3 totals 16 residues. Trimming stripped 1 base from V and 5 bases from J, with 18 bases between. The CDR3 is CASSLERGQGGNEQYF. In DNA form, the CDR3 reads TGTGCCAGCAGCTTAGAAAGGGGACAAGGAGGTAACGAGCAGTACTTC.

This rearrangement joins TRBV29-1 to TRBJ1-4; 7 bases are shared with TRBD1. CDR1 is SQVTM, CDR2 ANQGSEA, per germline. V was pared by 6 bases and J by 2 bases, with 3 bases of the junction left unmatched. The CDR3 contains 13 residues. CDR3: CSVTDRTNEKLFF. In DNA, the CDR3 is TGCAGCGTGACGGACAGGACTAATGAAAAACTGTTTTTT.

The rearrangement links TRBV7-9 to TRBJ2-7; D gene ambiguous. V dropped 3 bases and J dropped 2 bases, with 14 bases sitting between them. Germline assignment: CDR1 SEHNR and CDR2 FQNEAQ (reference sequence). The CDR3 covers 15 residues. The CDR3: CASSFPTLGTYEQYF. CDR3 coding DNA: TGTGCCAGCAGCTTCCCTACCCTCGGTACCTACGAGCAGTACTTC.

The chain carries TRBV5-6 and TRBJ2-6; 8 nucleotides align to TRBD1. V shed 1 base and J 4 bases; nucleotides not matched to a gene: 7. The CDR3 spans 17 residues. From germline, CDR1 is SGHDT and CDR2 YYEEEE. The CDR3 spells CASSLPGGASGANVLTF. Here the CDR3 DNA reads TGTGCCAGCAGCTTGCCAGGGGGCGCATCCGGGGCCAACGTCCTGACTTTC.

The CDR3, as DNA: TGTGCCAGCAGCTCGGGAGGTCGGGGCGAGCAGTACTTC. Its protein is CASSSGGRGEQYF. This chain connects TRBV7-9 to TRBJ2-7; 7 positions agree with TRBD2. Germline V gene lookup returns CDR1 SEHNR and CDR2 FQNEAQ (reference sequence). CDR3 length: 13 residues. Germline trimming cut 4 bases from V and 6 bases from J; bases unmatched to any gene: 6.